One and the same sample provided the 32 T cell receptor beta chains below, sequenced in a study of shared clonotypes between healthy human individuals. TCRdb's copy holds only in-frame clones and misses some; the assay was immunoSEQ multiplex PCR. The sample shows around 2.1 million clones, about 93% of them seen only once. CD45RO-negative, CCR7-selected cells formed the naive CD8 fraction, which excluded terminally differentiated effector memory CD45RA+ cells. Sequencing was carried out using naive CD8+ T cells from PBMCs. The source of these receptors is a man aged 18 to 30 in good health. Some clones in this sample may be carry-over from other donors' samples.

The V call is TRBV13, the J call TRBJ2-7; D gene ambiguous. CDR1 is PRHDT, CDR2 FYEKMQ, per germline (reference sequence). V lost 5 bases and J 2 bases, leaving 13 bases between the germline ends. The length of the CDR3 is 14 residues. In DNA, the CDR3 is TGTGCCAGCAGCCGGCCTGAACGGGCCTACGAGCAGTACTTC. It specifies CASSRPERAYEQYF.

The V and J genes are TRBV5-4 and TRBJ2-7, with 11 nucleotides matching TRBD1. With 4 bases clipped from V and 2 bases from J, the junction kept 5 bases outside the gene matches. Germline V gives CDR1 SGHNT, CDR2 YYREEE (reference sequence). The CDR3 loop spans 15 amino acids. The chain's CDR3 is CASSIGQGAAYEQYF. CDR3 DNA sequence: TGTGCCAGCAGCATAGGACAGGGGGCTGCCTACGAGCAGTACTTC.

Worth noting for this clone: The sample contains more than one DNA sequence encoding this CDR3. The rearrangement joins TRBV27 to TRBJ2-3; 7 bases match TRBD1. Germline CDR1 and CDR2: MNHEY and SMNVEV (reference sequence). Unmatched junction bases numbered 4, after V lost 4 bases and J lost 0 bases. The CDR3 is 15 amino acids. The CDR3 protein is CASSWGQTSTDTQYF. As DNA, the CDR3 is TGTGCCAGCAGTTGGGGACAGACTAGCACAGATACGCAGTATTTT.

This clone was counted only a few times. The chain links TRBV9 to TRBJ1-2; D not resolved. This CDR3 is built from 13 residues. Germline assignment: CDR1 SGDLS and CDR2 YYNGEE. V was pared by 4 bases and J by 4 bases, with 11 bases between. The CDR3 DNA sequence: TGTGCCAGCAGCCAGGAACGGGCCTATGGCTACACCTTC. Its protein product is CASSQERAYGYTF. The whole variable domain, remainder taken from reference TRBV9 and TRBJ1-2, is DSGVTQTPKHLITATGQRVTLRCSPRSGDLSVYWYQQSLDQGLQFLIQYYNGEERAKGNILERFSAQQFPDLHSELNLSSLELGDSALYFCASSQERAYGYTFGSGTRLTVV.

The chain uses TRBV27 and TRBJ1-1; a possible D gene is TRBD1 (5 bases). The germline gives CDR1 MNHEY, CDR2 SMNVEV (reference sequence). CDR3 size: 15 residues. V shed 4 bases and J shed 5 bases, with 17 bases lying between them. In DNA form, the CDR3 reads TGTGCCAGCAGTTCCCTGGGGGGGGGTTGGACTGAAGCTTTCTTT. Its protein is CASSSLGGGWTEAFF.

V usage is TRBV9 and J usage is TRBJ2-5; D tentatively fits TRBD1 or TRBD2 (5 bases each). CDR3 size: 17 residues. From germline, CDR1 is SGDLS and CDR2 YYNGEE. Deletions cut 3 bases from V and 2 bases from J, with 20 bases between. DNA for the CDR3: TGTGCCAGCAGCGCCCCGAGGGGCGAGATTCAGCAAGAGACCCAGTACTTC. Translating it yields CASSAPRGEIQQETQYF.

The table lists this clone with a count of one. The J gene is TRBJ2-3, the V gene TRBV7-4, with 7 positions matching TRBD1. Germline CDR1 SGHVT, CDR2 SQSDAQ. The CDR3 has 13 amino acids. Here the CDR3 reads CDVGCEQGNTQYF. Here the CDR3 DNA reads TGTGACGTGGGTTGCGAACAGGGGAATACGCAGTATTTT.

V gene TRBV25-1 combines with J gene TRBJ2-2, with D possibly being TRBD2 (6 bases). CDR3 length: 12 residues. Germline values: CDR1 MGHDK, CDR2 SYGVNS. V dropped 8 bases and J dropped 6 bases, with 10 bases sitting between them. The chain's CDR3 is CASEGGPGELFF. In DNA, the CDR3 is TGTGCCAGCGAAGGAGGGCCCGGGGAGCTGTTTTTT.

The rearrangement uses TRBV27 and TRBJ2-7; D uncertain. V lost 5 bases to trimming and J lost 6 bases, with 17 bases between them. The CDR3 sequence is 14 residues long. The germline V gene has CDR1 MNHEY and CDR2 SMNVEV (reference sequence). The CDR3 region has the DNA TGTGCCAGCAGTCTTCAGTGGCCCTCTCCCGAGCAGTACTTC. It encodes CASSLQWPSPEQYF.

This clone was counted only a few times. The genes are TRBV7-9 and TRBJ1-1; D not resolved. The V gene's germline CDR1 is SEHNR and CDR2 FQNEAQ (reference sequence). V lost 5 bases, J lost 0 bases, and 4 bases lay in between. This CDR3 spans 12 amino acids. CDR3 amino acids: CASSTVNTEAFF. CDR3 nucleotides: TGTGCCAGCAGCACCGTGAACACTGAAGCTTTCTTT.

This chain uses TRBV7-9 with TRBJ2-1, with a tentative D call TRBD2 (6 bases). This CDR3 has 15 residues. Per germline, CDR1 SEHNR and CDR2 FQNEAQ (reference sequence). Trimming left V 3 bases short and J 4 bases short, with 13 bases between. This CDR3 is CASSFGRDGYNEQFF. The CDR3 DNA sequence: TGTGCCAGCAGCTTCGGGCGGGACGGGTACAATGAGCAGTTCTTC.

The rearrangement uses TRBV10-3 and TRBJ1-2; D not certain. V was shortened by 0 bases and J by 1 base, with 9 bases between the two germline ends. There are 15 residues in the CDR3. Germline lookup yields CDR1 ENHRY and CDR2 SYGVKD. The CDR3 region is CAISESGAGNYGYTF. CDR3 coding DNA: TGTGCCATCAGTGAGTCTGGTGCGGGTAACTATGGCTACACCTTC.

The chain employs TRBV5-8 and TRBJ2-7, with TRBD1 as a possible D gene (6 bases). V gave up 4 bases and J gave up 2 bases, with 16 bases separating them. Per the germline V gene, CDR1 is SGHTS and CDR2 is YDEGEE. This CDR3 has 15 amino acids. The CDR3 here is CASSGLGQRTYEQYF. The CDR3, as DNA: TGTGCCAGCAGCGGGCTAGGACAGCGGACCTACGAGCAGTACTTC.

This chain joins TRBV6-6 and TRBJ2-3; TRBD1 agrees at 9 bases. V was clipped by 6 bases and J by 5 bases; unmatched bases: 12. Germline lookup yields CDR1 MNHNY and CDR2 SVGAGI (reference sequence). This CDR3 contains 16 residues. CDR3 nucleotide sequence: TGTGCCAGCAGCCTCTCCGGGACAGGGTTAGGAGATACGCAGTATTTT. Residues: CASSLSGTGLGDTQYF.

CDR3 sequence: CASIRGGGTGELFF. CDR3 sequence (DNA): TGTGCCAGCATAAGGGGCGGCGGCACCGGGGAGCTGTTTTTT. The chain recombines TRBV2 with TRBJ2-2, with D possibly being TRBD1 (5 bases). Looked up from germline, CDR1 is SNHLY and CDR2 is FYNNEI. This CDR3 spans 14 amino acids. The V gene lost 7 bases and the J gene lost 4 bases, with 13 bases spanning the gap.

The chain uses TRBV27 and TRBJ2-7, with D maybe TRBD1 (8 bases). Germline loops: CDR1 MNHEY, CDR2 SMNVEV (reference sequence). V was shortened by 5 bases and J by 0 bases, with 14 bases between the two germline ends. This CDR3 is 15 amino acids long. Written as DNA, the CDR3 is TGTGCCAGCAGTCTAACAGGGGGGGCCTCCTACGAGCAGTACTTC. This sequence encodes CASSLTGGASYEQYF.

With regard to this clone: The germline gene is not matched at one end of the junction; a read error may be the cause. The rearrangement uses TRBV5-6 and TRBJ2-7; 8 positions match TRBD1. Germline V gives CDR1 SGHDT, CDR2 YYEEEE. The CDR3 contains 14 residues. The CDR3 protein is CASRLGQVRFEQYF. The CDR3 DNA is TGTGCCAGCAGATTGGGACAGGTGCGGTTCGAGCAGTACTTC.

The table lists this clone with a count of one. The V call is TRBV9, the J call TRBJ1-2; 8 bases align to TRBD1. J gave up 3 bases and V 0 bases, and 10 bases lay outside the gene matches. Per the germline V gene, CDR1 is SGDLS and CDR2 is YYNGEE. The CDR3 contains 17 residues. The CDR3 reads CASSVGAAGGIDYGYTF. DNA of the CDR3: TGTGCCAGCAGCGTAGGTGCGGCAGGGGGCATTGACTATGGCTACACCTTC.

This chain joins TRBV11-2 and TRBJ2-5; D assignment may be TRBD1 or TRBD2 (5 bases each). The CDR3 runs to 15 residues. Germline V gives CDR1 SGHAT, CDR2 FQNNGV. V lost 5 bases to trimming and J lost 1 base, with 14 bases between them. CDR3 bases: TGTGCCAGCAGCCTTAATTTAGGGACCCAAGAGACCCAGTACTTC. Amino acids: CASSLNLGTQETQYF.

This rearrangement joins TRBV5-4 to TRBJ2-5, with 9 positions matching TRBD1. Germline V gene data show CDR1 as SGHNT and CDR2 as YYREEE (reference sequence). The CDR3 runs to 14 residues. V dropped 2 bases and J dropped 5; count of bases not matched to a gene: 4. The CDR3 protein is CASSFTGGGETQYF. Written as DNA, the CDR3 is TGTGCCAGCAGCTTCACAGGGGGCGGGGAGACCCAGTACTTC.

This chain links TRBV9 with TRBJ2-1, with D perhaps given as TRBD1 or TRBD2 (5 bases each). V dropped 4 bases and J dropped 0 bases, with 14 bases sitting between them. Germline values: CDR1 SGDLS, CDR2 YYNGEE. The length of the CDR3 is 16 residues. CDR3 protein: CASSSGTVSSYNEQFF. CDR3 sequence (DNA): TGTGCCAGCAGCTCTGGGACGGTGAGCTCCTACAATGAGCAGTTCTTC.

V and J are TRBV30 and TRBJ2-7, with 7 bases aligning to TRBD1. With 3 bases clipped from V and 3 bases from J, the junction kept 5 bases outside the gene matches. Germline assignment: CDR1 GTSNPN and CDR2 SVGIG (reference sequence). There are 13 residues in the CDR3. This CDR3 reads CAWSTGARYEQYF. The DNA of the CDR3 is TGTGCCTGGAGCACAGGGGCCCGCTACGAGCAGTACTTC.

The rearrangement joins TRBV7-8 to TRBJ2-2, with D uncertain. This CDR3 has 12 residues. Trimming left V 5 bases short and J 6 bases short, with 7 bases between. Per germline, CDR1 SGHVS and CDR2 FQNEAQ. This chain's CDR3 is CASSATSGELFF. For the CDR3, the DNA is TGTGCCAGCAGCGCGACCTCCGGGGAGCTGTTTTTT.

In the case of this clone: Other DNA sequences from this sample encode an identical CDR3 as well. The genes are TRBV5-1 and TRBJ2-1; D ambiguous. The CDR3 loop spans 11 amino acids. Germline CDR1 SGHRS, CDR2 YFSETQ. Deletions cut 4 bases from V and 10 bases from J, with 9 bases between. CDR3 nucleotides: TGCGCCAGCAGCCAAGAAGGGGAGCAGTTCTTC. This encodes CASSQEGEQFF.

The chain joins TRBV27 to TRBJ2-7, with TRBD2 matching over 9 bases. In germline, CDR1 is MNHEY, CDR2 SMNVEV (reference sequence). V was clipped by 1 base and J by 0 bases; unmatched bases: 10. The CDR3 is 18 amino acids. The CDR3 bases are TGTGCCAGCAGTTTATTGCCTAGTCCTAGCGGGGACTCCTACGAGCAGTACTTC. Translating gives CASSLLPSPSGDSYEQYF.

The chain employs TRBV20-1 and TRBJ2-1; D gene ambiguous. CDR3 length: 11 residues. The germline V gene has CDR1 DFQATT and CDR2 SNEGSKA (reference sequence). V lost 0 bases, J lost 5 bases, and 2 bases lay in between. CDR3 protein: CSARENNEQFF. The CDR3 bases are TGCAGTGCTAGAGAGAACAATGAGCAGTTCTTC.

The chain links TRBV27 to TRBJ1-4; D not resolved. The CDR3 is 15 amino acids. V lost 3 bases and J 0 bases, leaving 8 bases between the germline ends. Germline CDR1 is MNHEY and CDR2 is SMNVEV (reference sequence). The CDR3 region is CASSFSPATNEKLFF. In DNA, the CDR3 is TGTGCCAGCAGTTTTTCTCCCGCAACTAATGAAAAACTGTTTTTT.

The gene calls are TRBV5-6 and TRBJ1-1; D call uncertain. The germline V and J ends were trimmed by 5 bases and 3 bases, with 5 bases remaining between them. The CDR3 is 11 amino acids. Germline CDR1 and CDR2: SGHDT and YYEEEE. CDR3 region: CASSRYTEAFF. The CDR3 DNA reads TGTGCCAGCAGTCGATACACTGAAGCTTTCTTT.

V and J are TRBV7-9 and TRBJ2-1; D unresolved. The CDR3 is 18 amino acids. Per germline, CDR1 SEHNR and CDR2 FQNEAQ (reference sequence). Trimming cost V 5 bases and J 0 bases, with 20 bases left between them. In DNA form, the CDR3 reads TGTGCCAGCAGCCTGATGGGCCCTCATAAGAGCTCCTACAATGAGCAGTTCTTC. Its translation is CASSLMGPHKSSYNEQFF.

The V and J genes are TRBV28 and TRBJ2-7, with TRBD2 identical over 7 bases. The length of the CDR3 is 17 residues. The V gene's germline CDR1 is MDHEN and CDR2 SYDVKM. V lost 3 bases to trimming and J lost 5 bases; unmatched junction nucleotides: 16. This chain's CDR3 is CASSFFGPGGSSHEQYF. The CDR3 DNA reads TGTGCCAGCAGTTTCTTTGGGCCGGGCGGGAGTTCCCACGAGCAGTACTTC.

The CDR3 coding sequence is TGTGCCAGCAGCCTAGGAAGTAGCTTAGAGACCCAGTACTTC. Translated, it gives CASSLGSSLETQYF. The chain joins TRBV7-9 to TRBJ2-5; no clear D gene. The CDR3 sequence is 14 residues long. The germline V gene encodes CDR1 SEHNR and CDR2 FQNEAQ (reference sequence). V was clipped by 5 bases and J by 4 bases, with 14 bases between them.

The gene calls are TRBV9 and TRBJ1-3; D uncertain. The CDR3 is 17 residues long. CDR1 SGDLS and CDR2 YYNGEE come from the germline V gene. The V end lost 0 bases, the J end lost 4 bases, and 17 bases lay between the germline ends. The CDR3 region has the DNA TGTGCCAGCAGCGTAGCGGGTGGCGGACTCCCCGGAAACACCATATATTTT. Translated: CASSVAGGGLPGNTIYF.